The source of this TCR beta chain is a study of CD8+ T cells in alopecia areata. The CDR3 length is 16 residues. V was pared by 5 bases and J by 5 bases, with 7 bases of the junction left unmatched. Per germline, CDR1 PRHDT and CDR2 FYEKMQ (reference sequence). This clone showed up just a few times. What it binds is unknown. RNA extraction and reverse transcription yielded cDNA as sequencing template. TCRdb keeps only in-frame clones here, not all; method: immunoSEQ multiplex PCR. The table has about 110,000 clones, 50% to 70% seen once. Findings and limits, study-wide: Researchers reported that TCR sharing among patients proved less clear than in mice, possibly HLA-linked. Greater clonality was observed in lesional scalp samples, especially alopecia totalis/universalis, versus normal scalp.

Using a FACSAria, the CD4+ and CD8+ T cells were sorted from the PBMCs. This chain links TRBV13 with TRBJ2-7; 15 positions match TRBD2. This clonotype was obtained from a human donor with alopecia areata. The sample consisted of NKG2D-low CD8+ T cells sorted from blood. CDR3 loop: CASSPPWTSGRDEQYF. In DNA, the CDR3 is TGTGCCAGCAGCCCACCCTGGACTAGCGGGAGGGACGAGCAGTACTTC.